One T cell receptor (beta chain) is described in this entry. Libraries were prepared by immunoSEQ multiplex PCR; TCRdb keeps only in-frame clonotypes and omits some of them. The sample lists some 100,000 clones, nearly 90% occurring once. CDR1 PRHDT and CDR2 FYEKMQ come from the germline V gene (reference sequence). The CDR3 is 15 residues long. Germline trimming cut 7 bases from V and 4 bases from J; bases unmatched to any gene: 7. The data derive from a study of blood T cell repertoires in COVID-19. The TCR originated in a woman in her fifties or sixties with acute or convalescent COVID-19. Sequencing was done on a sample of peripheral blood. This chain links TRBV13 with TRBJ2-1; 10 bases align to TRBD2. The CDR3 spells CASTRGSGGYNEQFF. The CDR3 DNA reads TGTGCCAGCACCAGAGGTAGCGGGGGGTACAATGAGCAGTTCTTC.